This T cell receptor (beta chain) comes out of a study of shared clonotypes between healthy human individuals. About the research overall: A couple of female and three male donors aged 18 to 49 were enrolled.

On this clone: Distinct nucleotide sequences in the sample also encode this CDR3.

Per the germline V gene, CDR1 is KGHSH and CDR2 is LQKENI. CDR3 size: 13 residues. V was trimmed by 3 bases and J by 4 bases, leaving 7 bases between them. Produced via immunoSEQ multiplex PCR; TCRdb's table is partial and in-frame only. The table records 2 million to 3 million clones, approximately 93% of them present only once. The source of this sequence is a man aged 18 to 30 in good health. Some clones in this sample may be carry-over from other donors' samples. The V gene is TRBV18, the J gene TRBJ1-5, with unresolved D. The material sequenced was naive CD4+ T cells from PBMCs. Regarding subset: CD45RA+ positively selected. CDR3 region: CASSPTGNQPQHF. In nucleotides, the CDR3 is TGTGCCAGCTCACCGACCGGAAATCAGCCCCAGCATTTT.